The 32 T cell receptor beta chains below come from one sample, sequenced in a study of response to subunit inactivated influenza vaccine. TCRdb passed the RT-PCR reads through MiXCR, listing each CDR3 protein once. The sample includes 530,000 or so distinct CDR3 sequences, about 25% of them seen just once. Specimen: CD4+ T cells sorted from PBMCs, collected 5 to 6 days after vaccination. These receptors were collected from a man in his forties or fifties who received an inactivated influenza vaccine.

A word on this clonotype: Just one base apart from a much larger clone, this may be a read error. This rearrangement joins TRBV6-2 or TRBV6-3 to TRBJ1-6, with a weak D call TRBD1 (5 bases). The germline gives CDR1 MNHEY, CDR2 SVGEGT. The CDR3 extends over 16 amino acids. V lost 7 bases and J lost 6, with 19 bases in between. The CDR3 loop reads CASTGSDRRVNSPLHF. The CDR3 DNA follows: TGTGCCAGCACCGGCTCCGACAGAAGAGTTAATTCACCCCTCCACTTT.

In its sample, this clonotype was seen a few times. Written as DNA, the CDR3 is TGTGCCACCGCCAGGGAGGAGACCCAGTACTTC. Protein product: CATAREETQYF. V is TRBV24-1 and J is TRBJ2-5; D is perhaps TRBD1 or TRBD2 (5 bases each). With 9 bases removed from V and 5 bases from J, the gap between germline ends came to 9 bases. This CDR3 has 11 amino acids. Germline V gene sequence: CDR1 KGHDR, CDR2 SFDVKD.

This clonotype has more than one count but fewer than ten. This chain uses TRBV12-3 or TRBV12-4 with TRBJ2-1, with TRBD2 matching over 7 bases. V trimming: 3 bases; J trimming: 8 bases; junction bases outside the gene matches: 4. The CDR3 length is 13 residues. CDR3 nucleotide sequence: TGTGCCAGCAGTTTTGGGAGGGTTTATGAGCAGTTCTTC. Translation gives CASSFGRVYEQFF.

The sample holds a few counts of this clonotype. V gene TRBV11-2 combines with J gene TRBJ2-3; 8 nucleotides agree with TRBD1. Losses at the gene ends were 1 base for V and 2 bases for J; bases not matched to a gene: 11. The CDR3 consists of 18 residues. Germline V lookup: CDR1 SGHAT, CDR2 FQNNGV. The CDR3 DNA reads as TGTGCCAGCAGCTTAGGCGGACAGGGTGACGGTAACACAGATACGCAGTATTTT. As protein: CASSLGGQGDGNTDTQYF.

This chain connects TRBV7-9 to TRBJ1-5, with TRBD1 matching over 8 bases. This CDR3 is 17 amino acids long. CDR1 SEHNR and CDR2 FQNEAQ come from the germline V gene (reference sequence). V trimming: 5 bases; J trimming: 4 bases; junction bases outside the gene matches: 13. CDR3 DNA sequence: TGTGCCAGCAGCCTCGGACAGGGAAGGGGTGAGAATCAGCCCCAGCATTTT. Translation: CASSLGQGRGENQPQHF. The variable domain in full, with the rest retrieved from reference TRBV7-9 and TRBJ1-5, is DTGVSQNPRHKITKRGQNVTFRCDPISEHNRLYWYRQTLGQGPEFLTYFQNEAQLEKSRLLSDRFSAERPKGSFSTLEIQRTEQGDSAMYLCASSLGQGRGENQPQHFGDGTRLSIL.

The CDR3 DNA is TGCAGTGCTGTAACCGGGACAGGGACCTACAATGAGCAGTTCTTC. Amino acids: CSAVTGTGTYNEQFF. This chain connects TRBV20-1 to TRBJ2-1; TRBD1 aligns across 9 bases. J lost 2 bases, V lost 5 bases, and 7 bases had no gene match. Germline CDR1 DFQATT, CDR2 SNEGSKA (reference sequence). This CDR3 spans 15 amino acids.

The chain is built from TRBV20-1 and TRBJ1-4, with D unresolved. The ends were cut back, 5 bases at V and 7 bases at J, with 11 bases in the middle. This CDR3 has 12 amino acids. Germline V gene data show CDR1 as DFQATT and CDR2 as SNEGSKA (reference sequence). The CDR3 DNA reads TGCAGTGCTCTTCTAGGAGGTGAAAAACTGTTTTTT. It is translated as CSALLGGEKLFF.

The CDR3 is CSAREGPPLAKNIQYF. DNA of the CDR3: TGCAGTGCTAGGGAGGGTCCCCCTTTAGCCAAAAACATTCAGTACTTC. The V and J genes are TRBV20-1 and TRBJ2-4; a possible D gene is TRBD2 (6 bases). The CDR3 is made up of 16 amino acids. The V end was cut by 3 bases, the J end by 0 bases, with 15 bases between. The germline V gene has CDR1 DFQATT and CDR2 SNEGSKA (reference sequence).

This clonotype showed up just a few times. The chain employs TRBV5-6 and TRBJ2-2; D is unclear. There are 14 residues in the CDR3. Trimming took off 1 base at V and 7 bases at J, with 11 bases between the two ends. Germline V gene data show CDR1 as SGHDT and CDR2 as YYEEEE. CDR3 bases: TGTGCCAGCAGCTTGATCTTGAAAGACGGGGAGCTGTTTTTT. Its protein is CASSLILKDGELFF.

This clonotype showed up many times. Compared with germline, one end of the junction differs, possibly owing to a read error. CDR3 in DNA: TGTGCCAGCAGCTTAGGTCGAGAGACCCAGTACTTC. Its translation: CASSLGRETQYF. The chain is built from TRBV12-3 or TRBV12-4 and TRBJ2-5; D is unresolved. There are 12 residues in the CDR3.

The chain uses TRBV6-5 and TRBJ2-2, with TRBD1 as a possible D gene (5 bases). The CDR3 runs to 12 residues. Trimming removed 10 bases from V and 6 bases from J, with 12 bases in between. The germline V gene encodes CDR1 MNHEY and CDR2 SVGAGI. The CDR3 bases are TGTGCCACCCGCAGGGAAGCCGGGGAGCTGTTTTTT. Protein sequence: CATRREAGELFF.

This rearrangement joins TRBV7-2 to TRBJ2-1; tentative D call: TRBD2 (7 bases). Germline V gene sequence: CDR1 SGHTA, CDR2 FQGNSA. The CDR3 extends over 14 amino acids. V was cut by 7 bases and J by 9 bases, with 19 bases left in between. The CDR3 spells CASTRGGDYGEQFF. As DNA, the CDR3 is TGTGCCAGCACCCGAGGGGGGGATTACGGTGAGCAGTTCTTC.

The chain uses TRBV6-2 or TRBV6-3 and TRBJ2-7; 9 nucleotides agree with TRBD1. This CDR3 is 14 amino acids long. Looked up from germline, CDR1 is MNHEY and CDR2 is SVGEGT. The V segment lost 6 bases and the J segment 3 bases; nucleotides outside the gene matches: 6. The CDR3 DNA follows: TGTGCCAGCAGAACAACGGGACAGGGCTACGAGCAGTACTTC. This translates into CASRTTGQGYEQYF.

This clonotype was observed a handful of times. The CDR3 spells CASSQEVQGARSDTQYF. The CDR3 DNA sequence: TGTGCCAGCAGCCAAGAGGTACAGGGGGCTAGGTCAGATACGCAGTATTTT. The chain uses TRBV4-2 and TRBJ2-3, with 9 bases aligning to TRBD1. This CDR3 region has 17 residues. The V segment lost 0 bases and the J segment 4 bases; nucleotides outside the gene matches: 8. Germline values: CDR1 LGHNA, CDR2 YNFKEQ.

This clonotype was found a few times. J is TRBJ2-3 and V is TRBV29-1; D remains unclear. The V end was cut by 4 bases, the J end by 2 bases, with 10 bases between. Germline V gene sequence: CDR1 SQVTM, CDR2 ANQGSEA. This CDR3 has 13 amino acids. CDR3 region: CSVGETLTDTQYF. In DNA form, the CDR3 reads TGCAGCGTTGGAGAGACCCTCACAGATACGCAGTATTTT.

This sequence joins TRBV20-1 and TRBJ2-1; D is uncertain. This CDR3 has 15 amino acids. V was clipped by 1 base and J by 8 bases, with 18 bases between them. Germline CDR1 DFQATT, CDR2 SNEGSKA (reference sequence). The CDR3 sequence: CSARGGSASSDEQFF. CDR3 coding DNA: TGCAGTGCTAGAGGGGGATCGGCGAGTTCGGATGAGCAGTTCTTC.

This clonotype was detected a few times. The chain links TRBV14 to TRBJ2-1; the match to TRBD2 covers 12 bases. Unmatched junction bases numbered 9, after V lost 3 bases and J lost 0 bases. The CDR3 consists of 19 residues. Germline assignment: CDR1 SGHDN and CDR2 FVKESK. CDR3 residues: CASSHPGTSGRSSYNEQFF. The CDR3 nucleotides read TGTGCCAGCAGCCATCCCGGGACTAGCGGGCGGAGCTCCTACAATGAGCAGTTCTTC.

This chain joins TRBV4-3 and TRBJ2-1, with D perhaps TRBD1 or TRBD2 (5 bases each). The ends were cut back, 4 bases at V and 5 bases at J, with 18 bases in the middle. The CDR3 runs 16 residues. The germline V gene has CDR1 LGHNA and CDR2 YSLEER. The CDR3 sequence: CASSRLEGDRNNEQFF. The CDR3 nucleotides are TGCGCCAGCAGCCGACTTGAGGGTGACAGAAACAATGAGCAGTTCTTC.

This clonotype has more than one count but fewer than ten. The rearrangement uses TRBV20-1 and TRBJ1-2; the D gene is possibly TRBD1 (6 bases). Trimming stripped 6 bases from V and 4 bases from J, with 12 bases between. The CDR3 is 12 amino acids. Germline CDR1 DFQATT, CDR2 SNEGSKA (reference sequence). This CDR3 is CSASQGVYGYTF. The CDR3 bases are TGCAGTGCGTCACAGGGTGTCTATGGCTACACCTTC.

This clonotype was picked up a small number of times. J is TRBJ2-5 and V is TRBV7-2, with 9 positions matching TRBD1. The germline gives CDR1 SGHTA, CDR2 FQGNSA. J was trimmed by 5 bases and V by 3 bases; bases with no gene match: 13. The CDR3 covers 17 residues. As DNA, the CDR3 is TGTGCCAGCAGCTTTACATTAACAGGGGGCGGATTGGAGACCCAGTACTTC. It translates to CASSFTLTGGGLETQYF. Full variable domain (rest looked up from reference TRBV7-2 and TRBJ2-5): GAGVSQSPSNKVTEKGKDVELRCDPISGHTALYWYRQSLGQGLEFLIYFQGNSAPDKSGLPSDRFSAERTGGSVSTLTIQRTQQEDSAVYLCASSFTLTGGGLETQYFGPGTRLLVL.

The chain carries TRBV27 and TRBJ2-2, with 9 nucleotides matching TRBD1. Trimming removed 3 bases from V and 6 bases from J; junction bases left unmatched: 2. Germline V CDR1 and CDR2: MNHEY, SMNVEV (reference sequence). The CDR3 is 14 amino acids. The CDR3 loop is CASSLNRGPGELFF. The CDR3, as DNA: TGTGCCAGCAGTTTGAACAGGGGGCCCGGGGAGCTGTTTTTT.

The chain uses TRBV3-1 and TRBJ2-1, with TRBD2 as a possible D gene (6 bases). Germline V gene sequence: CDR1 LGHDT, CDR2 YNNKEL (reference sequence). CDR3 length equals 14 residues. The V end was cut by 4 bases, the J end by 7 bases, with 14 bases between. CDR3 amino acids: CASSRETRRNEQFF. DNA for the CDR3: TGTGCCAGCAGCCGGGAGACTAGGCGGAATGAGCAGTTCTTC.

This clonotype was observed a few times. This chain connects TRBV20-1 to TRBJ1-1, with TRBD1 matching over 9 bases. The CDR3 sequence is 14 residues long. With 6 bases clipped from V and 0 bases from J, the junction kept 5 bases outside the gene matches. Germline V gene sequence: CDR1 DFQATT, CDR2 SNEGSKA (reference sequence). The CDR3 sequence is CSARTGDMNTEAFF. The DNA of the CDR3 is TGCAGTGCGAGGACAGGGGACATGAACACTGAAGCTTTCTTT.

The rearrangement links TRBV6-2 or TRBV6-3 to TRBJ2-7, with 7 bases fitting TRBD2. CDR1 is MNHEY, CDR2 SVGEGT, per germline. This CDR3 region has 13 residues. After removal of 7 bases from V and 2 bases from J, the junction contained 5 bases not matched to a gene. CDR3 residues: CASKKGLTYEQYF. The CDR3 DNA is TGTGCCAGCAAGAAGGGACTAACCTACGAGCAGTACTTC.

The V call is TRBV6-2 or TRBV6-3, the J call TRBJ2-7; D remains unclear. There are 14 residues in the CDR3. Germline lookup yields CDR1 MNHEY and CDR2 SVGEGT. V lost 2 bases to trimming and J lost 4 bases, with 12 bases between them. The CDR3 DNA follows: TGTGCCAGCAGTTACGCGGCTAAGAAATACGAGCAGTACTTC. Residues: CASSYAAKKYEQYF.

This clonotype turned up a few times. The chain carries TRBV20-1 and TRBJ1-6, with D possibly being TRBD1 (6 bases). Germline CDR1 DFQATT, CDR2 SNEGSKA (reference sequence). V lost 0 bases to trimming and J lost 6 bases, with 15 bases between them. The CDR3 sequence is 16 residues long. The CDR3 reads CSARDLARGLNSPLHF. The CDR3, as DNA: TGCAGTGCTAGAGATTTAGCTCGGGGGCTTAATTCACCCCTCCACTTT.

The rearrangement joins TRBV16 to TRBJ1-1; D remains ambiguous. CDR1 is KGHSY, CDR2 FQNENV, per germline. V dropped 1 base and J dropped 1 base, with 7 bases sitting between them. The CDR3 consists of 14 residues. The CDR3 protein is CASSQWEGNTEAFF. The CDR3 DNA sequence: TGTGCCAGCAGCCAATGGGAAGGGAACACTGAAGCTTTCTTT.

J is TRBJ2-3 and V is TRBV29-1; D remains unclear. CDR3 length: 14 amino acids. V was trimmed by 7 bases and J by 0 bases, leaving 14 bases between them. Germline V gene lookup returns CDR1 SQVTM and CDR2 ANQGSEA. The CDR3 loop reads CSASGAWSTDTQYF. CDR3 in DNA: TGCAGCGCTTCTGGAGCGTGGAGCACAGATACGCAGTATTTT.

This clonotype was detected only a few times. V and J are TRBV20-1 and TRBJ1-2, with 10 bases that match TRBD1. Trimming took 3 bases from V and 3 from J; bases not matched to a gene: 10. This CDR3 region has 16 residues. Germline CDR1 reads DFQATT; CDR2 reads SNEGSKA (reference sequence). CDR3 sequence reads: CSARRGQGRIDYGYTF. Here the CDR3 DNA reads TGCAGTGCTAGGAGGGGACAGGGGAGGATCGACTATGGCTACACCTTC.

To note about this clonotype: This may stem from a read error, because a much larger clone lies one nucleotide away. This CDR3 is CASSLGRRVTNEKLFF. The CDR3 region has the DNA TGTGCCAGCAGCTTGGGACGGCGTGTAACTAATGAAAAACTGTTTTTT. The rearrangement links TRBV5-6 to TRBJ1-4; D unclear. Per germline, CDR1 SGHDT and CDR2 YYEEEE. The CDR3 length is 16 residues. V shed 0 bases and J shed 1 base, with 10 bases lying between them.

A few counts support this clonotype. The chain employs TRBV3-1 and TRBJ1-1; 8 nucleotides align to TRBD1. Germline V lookup: CDR1 LGHDT, CDR2 YNNKEL (reference sequence). Trimming cost V 1 base and J 11 bases; bases outside gene matches: 0. The CDR3 consists of 11 residues. The CDR3 here is CASSQGQGAFF. In DNA, the CDR3 is TGTGCCAGCAGCCAAGGACAGGGGGCTTTCTTT.

The chain uses TRBV20-1 and TRBJ2-7, with D hard to call. Germline V CDR1 and CDR2: DFQATT, SNEGSKA (reference sequence). Trimming took off 3 bases at V and 1 base at J, with 7 bases between the two ends. This CDR3 has 12 residues. CDR3 sequence (DNA): TGCAGTGCTAGTAGGGAATCCTACGAGCAGTACTTC. It is translated as CSASRESYEQYF.